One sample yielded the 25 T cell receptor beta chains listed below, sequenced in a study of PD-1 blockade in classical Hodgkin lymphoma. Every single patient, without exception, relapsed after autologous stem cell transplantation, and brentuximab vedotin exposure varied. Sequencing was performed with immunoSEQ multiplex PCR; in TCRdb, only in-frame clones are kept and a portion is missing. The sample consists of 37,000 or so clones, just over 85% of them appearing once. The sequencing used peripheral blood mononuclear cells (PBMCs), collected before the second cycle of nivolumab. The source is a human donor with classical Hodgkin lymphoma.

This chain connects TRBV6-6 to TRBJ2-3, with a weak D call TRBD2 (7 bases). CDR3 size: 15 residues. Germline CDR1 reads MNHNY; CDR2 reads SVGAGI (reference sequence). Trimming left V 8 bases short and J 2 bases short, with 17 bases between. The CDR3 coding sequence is TGTGCCAGCCAAGGGGGGGTAGCGGACACAGATACGCAGTATTTT. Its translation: CASQGGVADTDTQYF.

The CDR3: CASSLGTVSGANVLTF. The CDR3 nucleotides read TGTGCCAGCAGCTTAGGGACAGTCTCTGGGGCCAACGTCCTGACTTTC. The chain uses TRBV11-3 and TRBJ2-6, with D maybe TRBD1 (6 bases). The CDR3 sequence is 16 residues long. V was cut by 1 base and J by 0 bases, with 7 bases left in between. Per the germline V gene, CDR1 is SGHNT and CDR2 is YENEEA.

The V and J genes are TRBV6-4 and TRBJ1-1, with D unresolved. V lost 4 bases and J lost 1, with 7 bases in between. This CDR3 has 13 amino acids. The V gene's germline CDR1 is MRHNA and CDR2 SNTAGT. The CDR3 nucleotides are TGTGCCAGCAGTGTTGGAGGGAACACTGAAGCTTTCTTT. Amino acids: CASSVGGNTEAFF.

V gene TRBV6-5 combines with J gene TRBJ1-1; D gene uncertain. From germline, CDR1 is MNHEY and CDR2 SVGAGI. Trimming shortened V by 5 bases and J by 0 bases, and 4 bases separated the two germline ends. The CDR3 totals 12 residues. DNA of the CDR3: TGTGCCAGCAGTCAGATGAACACTGAAGCTTTCTTT. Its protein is CASSQMNTEAFF.

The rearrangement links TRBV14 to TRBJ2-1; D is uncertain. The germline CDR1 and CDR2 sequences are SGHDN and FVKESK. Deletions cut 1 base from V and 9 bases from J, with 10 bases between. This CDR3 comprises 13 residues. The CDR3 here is CASSQVNGGEQFF. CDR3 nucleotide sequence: TGTGCCAGCAGCCAAGTAAACGGCGGTGAGCAGTTCTTC.

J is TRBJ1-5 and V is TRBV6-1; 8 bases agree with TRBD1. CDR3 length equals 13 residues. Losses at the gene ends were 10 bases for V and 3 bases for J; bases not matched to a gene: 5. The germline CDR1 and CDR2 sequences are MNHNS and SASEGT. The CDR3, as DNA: TGTGCCACCAGACAGGGGAACAATCAGCCCCAGCATTTT. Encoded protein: CATRQGNNQPQHF.

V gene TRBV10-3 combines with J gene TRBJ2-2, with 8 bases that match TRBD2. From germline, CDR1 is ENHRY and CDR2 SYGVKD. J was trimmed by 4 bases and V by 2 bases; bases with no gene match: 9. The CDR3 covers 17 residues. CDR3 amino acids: CAISEVTGTRVTGELFF. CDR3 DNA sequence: TGTGCCATCAGTGAGGTAACCGGGACTAGAGTCACCGGGGAGCTGTTTTTT.

CDR3 sequence (DNA): TGTGCCAGCAGTCCCAGGGAAAATCAGCCCCAGCATTTT. Protein sequence: CASSPRENQPQHF. The chain links TRBV2 to TRBJ1-5; perhaps TRBD1 as D (5 bases). CDR3 length: 13 residues. The germline CDR1 and CDR2 sequences are SNHLY and FYNNEI. Deletions cut 5 bases from V and 4 bases from J, with 9 bases between.

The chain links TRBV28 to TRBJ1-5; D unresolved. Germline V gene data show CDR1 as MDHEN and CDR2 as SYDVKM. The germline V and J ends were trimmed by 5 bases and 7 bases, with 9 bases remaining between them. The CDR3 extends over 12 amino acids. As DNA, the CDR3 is TGTGCCAGCAGTGCAATGGCCCAGCCCCAGCATTTT. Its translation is CASSAMAQPQHF.

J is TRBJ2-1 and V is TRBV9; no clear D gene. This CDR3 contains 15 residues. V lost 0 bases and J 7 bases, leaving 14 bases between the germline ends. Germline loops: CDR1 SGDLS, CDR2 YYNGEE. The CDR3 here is CASSVGVALWNEQFF. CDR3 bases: TGTGCCAGCAGCGTAGGGGTAGCACTTTGGAATGAGCAGTTCTTC.

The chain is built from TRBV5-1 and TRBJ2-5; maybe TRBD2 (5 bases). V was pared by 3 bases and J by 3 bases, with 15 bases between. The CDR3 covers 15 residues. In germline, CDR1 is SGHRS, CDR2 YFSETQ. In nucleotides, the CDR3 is TGCGCCAGCAGCTACCAACCGCTGGGAGAAGAGACCCAGTACTTC. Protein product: CASSYQPLGEETQYF. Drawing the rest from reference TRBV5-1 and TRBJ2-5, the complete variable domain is KAGVTQTPRYLIKTRGQQVTLSCSPISGHRSVSWYQQTPGQGLQFLFEYFSETQRNKGNFPGRFSGRQFSNSRSEMNVSTLELGDSALYLCASSYQPLGEETQYFGPGTRLLVL.

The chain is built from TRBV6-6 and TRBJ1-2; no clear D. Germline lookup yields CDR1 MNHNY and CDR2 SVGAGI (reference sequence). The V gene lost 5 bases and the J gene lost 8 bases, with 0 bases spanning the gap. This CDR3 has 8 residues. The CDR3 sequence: CASSGYTF. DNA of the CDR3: TGTGCCAGCAGTGGCTACACCTTC.

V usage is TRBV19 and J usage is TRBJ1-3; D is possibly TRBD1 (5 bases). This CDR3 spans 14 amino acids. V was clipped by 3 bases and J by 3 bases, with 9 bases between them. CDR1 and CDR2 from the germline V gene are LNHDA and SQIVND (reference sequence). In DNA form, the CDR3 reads TGTGCCAGTAGTATCAAGGGGATTGGAAACACCATATATTTT. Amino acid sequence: CASSIKGIGNTIYF.

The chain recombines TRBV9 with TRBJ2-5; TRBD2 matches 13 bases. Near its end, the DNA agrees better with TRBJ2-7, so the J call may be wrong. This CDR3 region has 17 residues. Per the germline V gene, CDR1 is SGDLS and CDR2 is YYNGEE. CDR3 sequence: CASSVGTSGSDPYEQYF. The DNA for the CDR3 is TGTGCCAGCAGCGTAGGGACTAGCGGGAGTGACCCCTACGAGCAGTACTTC.

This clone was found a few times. In nucleotides, the CDR3 is TGTGCCATAGGACTAGCGGGACGGACAGATACGCAGTATTTT. Its protein product is CAIGLAGRTDTQYF. This chain joins TRBV28 and TRBJ2-3; 12 bases agree with TRBD2. CDR3 length: 14 residues. The germline CDR1 and CDR2 sequences are MDHEN and SYDVKM. The junction had 5 bases not matched to a gene; V was cut back by 10 bases and J by 3 bases.

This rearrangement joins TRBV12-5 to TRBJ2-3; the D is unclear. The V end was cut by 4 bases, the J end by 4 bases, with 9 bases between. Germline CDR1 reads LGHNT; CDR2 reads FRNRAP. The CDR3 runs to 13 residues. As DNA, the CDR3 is TGTGCTAGTGGTTCAGCGCTCGCAGATACGCAGTATTTT. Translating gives CASGSALADTQYF.

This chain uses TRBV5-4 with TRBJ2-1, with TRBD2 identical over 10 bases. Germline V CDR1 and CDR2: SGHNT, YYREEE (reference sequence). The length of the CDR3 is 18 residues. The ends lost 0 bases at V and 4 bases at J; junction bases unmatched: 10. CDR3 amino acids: CASSLDDAGTSAYNEQFF. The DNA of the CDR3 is TGTGCCAGCAGCTTGGATGACGCCGGGACTAGCGCATACAATGAGCAGTTCTTC.

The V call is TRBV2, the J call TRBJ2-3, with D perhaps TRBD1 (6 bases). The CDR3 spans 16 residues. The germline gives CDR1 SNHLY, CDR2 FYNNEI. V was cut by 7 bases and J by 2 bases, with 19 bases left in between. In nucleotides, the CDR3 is TGTGCCAGCACTGGTGTAGGGGACACATACACAGATACGCAGTATTTT. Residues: CASTGVGDTYTDTQYF.

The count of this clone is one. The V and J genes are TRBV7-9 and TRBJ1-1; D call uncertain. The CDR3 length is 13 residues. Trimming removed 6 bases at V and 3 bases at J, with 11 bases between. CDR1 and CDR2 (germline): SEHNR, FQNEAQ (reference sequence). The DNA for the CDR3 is TGTGCCAGCAGTGAAGTTGAGGACACTGAAGCTTTCTTT. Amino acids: CASSEVEDTEAFF.

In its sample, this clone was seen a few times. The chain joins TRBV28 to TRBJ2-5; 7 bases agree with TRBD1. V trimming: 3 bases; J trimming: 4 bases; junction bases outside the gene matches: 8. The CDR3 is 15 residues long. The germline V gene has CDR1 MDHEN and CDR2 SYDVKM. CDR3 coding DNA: TGTGCCAGCAGTTTGGGTCAAAGGGGGCGAGAGACCCAGTACTTC. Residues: CASSLGQRGRETQYF.

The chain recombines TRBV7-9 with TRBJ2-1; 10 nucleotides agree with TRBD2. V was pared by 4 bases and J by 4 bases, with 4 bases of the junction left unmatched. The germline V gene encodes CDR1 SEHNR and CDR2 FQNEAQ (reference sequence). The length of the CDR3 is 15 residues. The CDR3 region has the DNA TGTGCCAGCAGCTCCAGCGGGAGGGGATACAATGAGCAGTTCTTC. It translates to CASSSSGRGYNEQFF.

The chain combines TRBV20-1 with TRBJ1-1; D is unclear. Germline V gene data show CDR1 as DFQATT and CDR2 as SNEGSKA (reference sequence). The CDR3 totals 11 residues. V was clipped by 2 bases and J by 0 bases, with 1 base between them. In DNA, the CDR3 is TGCAGTGCTAGACTGAACACTGAAGCTTTCTTT. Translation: CSARLNTEAFF.

The CDR3 bases are TGTGCCAGCAGCGTAGCCCCCACAAGGAGCTCTGGGGCCAACGTCCTGACTTTC. Translating gives CASSVAPTRSSGANVLTF. The chain employs TRBV9 and TRBJ2-6; no clear D. The V gene lost 0 bases and the J gene lost 0 bases, with 13 bases spanning the gap. Per germline, CDR1 SGDLS and CDR2 YYNGEE. This CDR3 has 18 residues.

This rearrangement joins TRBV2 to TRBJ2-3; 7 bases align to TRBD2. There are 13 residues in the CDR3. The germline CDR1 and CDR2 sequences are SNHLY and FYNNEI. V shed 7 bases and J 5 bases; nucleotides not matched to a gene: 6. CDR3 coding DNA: TGTGCCAGCAATAGCGGGTTGAGAGATACGCAGTATTTT. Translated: CASNSGLRDTQYF.

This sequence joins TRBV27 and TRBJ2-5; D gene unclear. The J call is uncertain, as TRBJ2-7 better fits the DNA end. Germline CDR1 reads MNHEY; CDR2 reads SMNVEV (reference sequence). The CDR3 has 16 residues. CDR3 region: CASSLFGLNPPYEQYF. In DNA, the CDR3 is TGTGCCAGCAGTTTGTTCGGTCTAAACCCTCCCTACGAGCAGTACTTC.